This T cell receptor (beta chain) was captured by sequencing in a study of cytomegalovirus exposure and HLA in healthy donors. Study-wide results and caveats: Using the classifier, cytomegalovirus status was reportedly diagnosed with high specificity and sensitivity.

As regards this clone: Its antigen is still unknown.

CDR1 is SGHRS, CDR2 YFSETQ, per germline. The V end was cut by 3 bases, the J end by 6 bases, with 11 bases between. The CDR3 is 13 amino acids. The assay was immunoSEQ multiplex PCR, and TCRdb's table has in-frame clones only and misses some. The sample holds around 150,000 clones, around 90% seen once. The chain combines TRBV5-1 with TRBJ2-3, with a tentative D call TRBD1 (6 bases). Sequenced material: PBMCs. This clonotype originated in a woman between 18 and 29 years old in good health and CMV-seropositive. The CDR3 spells CASSWGPGDTQYF. The CDR3 nucleotides are TGCGCCAGCAGCTGGGGGCCGGGGGATACGCAGTATTTT.